The 7 T cell receptor beta chains listed next were all sequenced from one sample in a study of T-cell memory formation after mild COVID-19. TCRdb reanalysed the 5' RACE reads using MiXCR and keeps one entry per CDR3 protein. Of 350,000 to 450,000 distinct CDR3 sequences in the sample, 20% to 25% are singletons; the top ten hold 8.8%. The specimen sequenced was PBMCs or a T cell subset sorted from them (not recorded which). Receptors were obtained from an adult woman who had mild COVID-19 (a few samples of this study predate the infection). Cell type and time point are not known.

The genes are TRBV5-8 and TRBJ1-4; no clear D. The CDR3 is 15 residues long. Germline CDR1 reads SGHTS; CDR2 reads YDEGEE. Trimming removed 2 bases from V and 2 bases from J, with 10 bases in between. CDR3 nucleotide sequence: TGTGCCAGCAGCTTTGGAGCGGCGACTAATGAAAAACTGTTTTTT. Its protein product is CASSFGAATNEKLFF.

Many counts were recorded for this clonotype. The V call is TRBV4-2, the J call TRBJ1-1; no clear D. Trimming removed 0 bases at V and 4 bases at J, with 15 bases between. The germline CDR1 and CDR2 sequences are LGHNA and YNFKEQ. CDR3 length: 16 residues. In DNA form, the CDR3 reads TGTGCCAGCAGCCAAGATATAGGGTGGGAAAGCACTGAAGCTTTCTTT. As protein: CASSQDIGWESTEAFF.

This chain connects TRBV12-3 or TRBV12-4 to TRBJ2-3; D could derive from TRBD1 or TRBD2 (5 bases each). The CDR3 runs 15 residues. The germline V and J ends were trimmed by 5 bases and 0 bases, with 12 bases remaining between them. The CDR3 sequence is CASSPRGVSTDTQYF. In DNA form, the CDR3 reads TGTGCCAGCAGTCCCAGAGGGGTGAGCACAGATACGCAGTATTTT.

The chain uses TRBV7-9 and TRBJ1-1; 7 bases match TRBD1. V was pared by 1 base and J by 1 base, with 21 bases of the junction left unmatched. Germline CDR1 reads SEHNR; CDR2 reads FQNEAQ (reference sequence). This CDR3 is built from 21 residues. The CDR3 nucleotides read TGTGCCAGCAGCTTAGTCCGGGATCCCATTCGACAGGGCGTTTCGAACACTGAAGCTTTCTTT. This sequence encodes CASSLVRDPIRQGVSNTEAFF.

The chain links TRBV20-1 to TRBJ1-1; maybe TRBD1 (5 bases). Deletions cut 5 bases from V and 4 bases from J, with 17 bases between. CDR3 length: 14 amino acids. From germline, CDR1 is DFQATT and CDR2 SNEGSKA (reference sequence). CDR3 in amino acids: CSAPPGGRITEAFF. The CDR3, as DNA: TGCAGTGCTCCCCCGGGGGGAAGGATCACTGAAGCTTTCTTT.

V is TRBV5-1 and J is TRBJ2-7; weak D call: TRBD1 (6 bases). CDR1 and CDR2 (germline): SGHRS, YFSETQ. Trimming took off 6 bases at V and 4 bases at J, with 11 bases between the two ends. The CDR3 covers 12 residues. CDR3 sequence reads: CASKRDRYEQYF. CDR3 nucleotide sequence: TGCGCCAGCAAACGAGACAGGTACGAGCAGTACTTC. Complete variable domain (other parts from reference TRBV5-1 and TRBJ2-7): KAGVTQTPRYLIKTRGQQVTLSCSPISGHRSVSWYQQTPGQGLQFLFEYFSETQRNKGNFPGRFSGRQFSNSRSEMNVSTLELGDSALYLCASKRDRYEQYFGPGTRLTVT.

This clonotype was detected only a few times. V gene TRBV5-1 combines with J gene TRBJ2-1; 7 bases fit TRBD1. CDR1 and CDR2 from the germline V gene are SGHRS and YFSETQ. V lost 4 bases and J lost 4; bases outside the gene matches: 2. The CDR3 totals 13 residues. The DNA for the CDR3 is TGCGCCAGCAGCATGGGACAGTACAATGAGCAGTTCTTC. This translates into CASSMGQYNEQFF. The variable domain in full, with the rest retrieved from reference TRBV5-1 and TRBJ2-1, is KAGVTQTPRYLIKTRGQQVTLSCSPISGHRSVSWYQQTPGQGLQFLFEYFSETQRNKGNFPGRFSGRQFSNSRSEMNVSTLELGDSALYLCASSMGQYNEQFFGPGTRLTVL.